This T cell receptor (beta chain) appears in the sequencing data of a study of blood T cell repertoires in COVID-19. Produced via immunoSEQ multiplex PCR; TCRdb's table is partial and in-frame only. Of about 190,000 clones listed, around 83% are singletons. The CDR3 extends over 12 amino acids. Trimming took 0 bases from V and 6 from J, leaving 6 bases between them. Germline CDR1 SGDLS, CDR2 YYNGEE. Sequencing was carried out using PBMCs or T cells enriched from blood (not recorded which). The chain combines TRBV9 with TRBJ1-1; D not resolved. The sequence derives from a woman aged 40 to 55 in a cohort exposed to, infected with or recovered from COVID-19 (not recorded which). The CDR3 coding sequence is TGTGCCAGCAGCGTAGATGAGTCTGAAGCTTTCTTT. Protein product: CASSVDESEAFF.